This TCR beta chain appears in the sequencing data of a study of cytomegalovirus exposure and HLA in healthy donors. About this clone: Its specificity is unknown.

The PCR employed 60 Vbeta primers together with 13 Jbeta primers. Clones were read by immunoSEQ multiplex PCR, and TCRdb kept only the in-frame ones, dropping some. The sample lists around 130,000 clones, over 65% occurring once. General study findings and limits: No immune exposure information besides CMV serostatus was available.

The germline V gene encodes CDR1 SGHAT and CDR2 FQNNGV. V was cut by 8 bases and J by 4 bases, with 18 bases left in between. The CDR3 has 14 residues. The chain couples TRBV11-2 to TRBJ2-7, with D hard to call. The sequenced sample consisted of PBMCs. The sequence came from a woman in her 30s in good health and CMV-seronegative. CDR3 region: CASGEDTTGYEQYF. For the CDR3, the DNA is TGTGCCAGCGGCGAAGACACCACCGGTTACGAGCAGTACTTC.